The 30 T cell receptor beta chains in this list originate from one sample, sequenced in a study of shared clonotypes between healthy human individuals. Sequencing used immunoSEQ multiplex PCR; TCRdb keeps in-frame clones, though not all of them. Here the sample spans 1.5 million to 1.9 million clones, nearly 99% being singletons. The sample taken for sequencing was naive CD4+ T cells sorted from blood. Stated subset: CD45RA+ positively selected. The receptors come from a man aged 30 to 45 in good health.

V and J are TRBV10-1 and TRBJ1-2; a weak D match, TRBD1 (5 bases). CDR3 length: 15 amino acids. V was shortened by 0 bases and J by 2 bases, with 10 bases between the two germline ends. CDR1 and CDR2 (germline): WNHNN, SYGVQD (reference sequence). CDR3 residues: CASSESGPENYGYTF. The CDR3 DNA sequence: TGCGCCAGCAGTGAGTCGGGACCGGAGAACTATGGCTACACCTTC.

V and J are TRBV29-1 and TRBJ1-2; TRBD1 aligns across 9 bases. The V and J ends lost 3 bases and 7 bases, in that order; junction bases with no gene match: 6. The CDR3 contains 13 residues. Germline lookup yields CDR1 SQVTM and CDR2 ANQGSEA. The CDR3 nucleotides read TGCAGCGTTGAGCCGGGACAGGGTGCTGGCTACACCTTC. It codes for CSVEPGQGAGYTF.

On this clone itself: Other DNA sequences in this specimen translate into the identical CDR3. V is TRBV5-1 and J is TRBJ1-1; possibly TRBD1 for D (5 bases). Trimming shortened V by 4 bases and J by 4 bases, and 14 bases separated the two germline ends. Germline V gene sequence: CDR1 SGHRS, CDR2 YFSETQ. The CDR3 loop spans 14 amino acids. CDR3 bases: TGCGCCAGCAGCCTCCAGGGTGTAGGCACTGAAGCTTTCTTT. Translating it yields CASSLQGVGTEAFF.

This chain uses TRBV6-1 with TRBJ2-7; D unclear. V lost 8 bases, J lost 1 base, and 18 bases lay in between. The CDR3 extends over 15 amino acids. The germline V gene encodes CDR1 MNHNS and CDR2 SASEGT. The CDR3 loop is CASANSGLTSYEQYF. CDR3 DNA: TGTGCCAGCGCCAATTCCGGGCTAACTTCCTACGAGCAGTACTTC.

The rearrangement uses TRBV28 and TRBJ1-2, with D perhaps TRBD1 (6 bases). The germline V and J ends were trimmed by 5 bases and 8 bases, with 18 bases remaining between them. Germline V gene lookup returns CDR1 MDHEN and CDR2 SYDVKM. The CDR3 is 14 amino acids. CDR3 region: CASSPQGRFIGYTF. Written as DNA, the CDR3 is TGTGCCAGCAGTCCTCAGGGGCGGTTCATCGGCTACACCTTC.

The CDR3 nucleotides are TGTGCCAGCAGCCGACAGGGGGCTTTAACCTACGAGCAGTACTTC. Translated, it gives CASSRQGALTYEQYF. The rearrangement links TRBV5-4 to TRBJ2-7; 10 bases map to TRBD1. CDR1 is SGHNT and CDR2 is YYREEE in the germline V gene (reference sequence). V dropped 4 bases and J dropped 2; count of bases not matched to a gene: 6. The CDR3 has 15 residues.

This chain uses TRBV5-5 with TRBJ2-7; no clear D gene. This CDR3 is built from 14 residues. Germline assignment: CDR1 SGHKS and CDR2 YYEKEE (reference sequence). V was trimmed by 0 bases and J by 4 bases, leaving 11 bases between them. The CDR3 sequence: CASSLVGQTYEQYF. Written as DNA, the CDR3 is TGTGCCAGCAGCTTGGTTGGTCAGACGTACGAGCAGTACTTC.

This chain connects TRBV28 to TRBJ2-7; D possibly corresponds to TRBD2 (5 bases). With 5 bases removed from V and 0 bases from J, the gap between germline ends came to 11 bases. CDR1 and CDR2 from the germline V gene are MDHEN and SYDVKM. The CDR3 runs 14 residues. The CDR3 region has the DNA TGTGCCAGCAGTGGAGGACCGAACTCCTACGAGCAGTACTTC. It is translated as CASSGGPNSYEQYF. Supplemented by reference TRBV28 and TRBJ2-7, the full variable domain reads DVKVTQSSRYLVKRTGEKVFLECVQDMDHENMFWYRQDPGLGLRLIYFSYDVKMKEKGDIPEGYSVSREKKERFSLILESASTNQTSMYLCASSGGPNSYEQYFGPGTRLTVT.

J is TRBJ2-1 and V is TRBV7-3; tentatively, D is TRBD1 (5 bases). The length of the CDR3 is 13 residues. Trimming stripped 6 bases from V and 5 bases from J, with 11 bases between. CDR1 SGHTA and CDR2 FQGTGA come from the germline V gene. The CDR3 loop reads CASSWAGNNEQFF. In DNA, the CDR3 is TGTGCCAGCAGTTGGGCAGGGAACAATGAGCAGTTCTTC.

The chain links TRBV28 to TRBJ2-1; 8 bases map to TRBD1. CDR1 MDHEN and CDR2 SYDVKM come from the germline V gene. J gave up 2 bases and V 5 bases, and 5 bases lay outside the gene matches. The CDR3 loop spans 15 amino acids. The CDR3 protein is CASSVRDRPYNEQFF. DNA of the CDR3: TGTGCCAGCAGTGTTCGGGACAGGCCCTACAATGAGCAGTTCTTC. Drawing the rest from reference TRBV28 and TRBJ2-1, the complete variable domain is DVKVTQSSRYLVKRTGEKVFLECVQDMDHENMFWYRQDPGLGLRLIYFSYDVKMKEKGDIPEGYSVSREKKERFSLILESASTNQTSMYLCASSVRDRPYNEQFFGPGTRLTVL.

CDR3 sequence reads: CASSLLQGPLYEQYF. For the CDR3, the DNA is TGTGCCAGCAGCTTACTACAGGGACCCCTATACGAGCAGTACTTC. The rearrangement joins TRBV7-8 to TRBJ2-7, with a possible D match to TRBD1 (6 bases). V lost 2 bases to trimming and J lost 4 bases, with 15 bases between them. Germline CDR1 reads SGHVS; CDR2 reads FQNEAQ. The CDR3 loop spans 15 amino acids. Supplemented by reference TRBV7-8 and TRBJ2-7, the full variable domain reads GAGVSQSPRYKVAKRGQDVALRCDPISGHVSLFWYQQALGQGPEFLTYFQNEAQLDKSGLPSDRFFAERPEGSVSTLKIQRTQQEDSAVYLCASSLLQGPLYEQYFGPGTRLTVT.

V is TRBV5-1 and J is TRBJ2-3; TRBD1 matches 8 bases. This CDR3 spans 14 amino acids. Losses at the gene ends were 7 bases for V and 4 bases for J; bases not matched to a gene: 8. Germline-derived CDR1 and CDR2 are SGHRS and YFSETQ. The CDR3 spells CASFKGQAADTQYF. CDR3 bases: TGCGCCAGCTTCAAGGGACAGGCAGCAGATACGCAGTATTTT.

The chain links TRBV5-1 to TRBJ2-5, with 8 bases fitting TRBD2. Germline loops: CDR1 SGHRS, CDR2 YFSETQ. J was trimmed by 1 base and V by 4 bases; bases with no gene match: 9. This CDR3 region has 16 residues. CDR3 amino acids: CASSIGLADFQETQYF. The CDR3 coding sequence is TGCGCCAGCAGCATAGGACTAGCAGACTTCCAAGAGACCCAGTACTTC.

This chain joins TRBV29-1 and TRBJ2-5; 11 positions match TRBD1. The CDR3 is 12 amino acids. Trimming at V came to 6 bases and at J to 10 bases, leaving 7 bases not matched to a gene. Germline CDR1 and CDR2: SQVTM and ANQGSEA. CDR3 sequence reads: CSVRDRGVNQYF. The CDR3 DNA reads as TGCAGCGTCCGGGACAGGGGGGTTAACCAGTACTTC. The full variable domain, rest sourced from reference TRBV29-1 and TRBJ2-5, is SAVISQKPSRDICQRGTSLTIQCQVDSQVTMMFWYRQQPGQSLTLIATANQGSEATYESGFVIDKFPISRPNLTFSTLTVSNMSPEDSSIYLCSVRDRGVNQYFGPGTRLLVL.

Regarding this clone: At one end, the junction sequence differs from germline, possibly due to a read error. The J gene is TRBJ2-2, the V gene TRBV4-1; a weak D match, TRBD2 (5 bases). The CDR3 contains 13 residues. Germline-derived CDR1 and CDR2 are MGHRA and YSYEKL. CDR3 coding DNA: TGCGCCAGCAGCCAAGGAGTCACCGGGAAGCTGTTTTTT. This sequence encodes CASSQGVTGKLFF.

This chain connects TRBV5-6 to TRBJ2-7, with 7 bases that match TRBD2. With 0 bases clipped from V and 1 base from J, the junction kept 4 bases outside the gene matches. The length of the CDR3 is 15 residues. The germline V gene encodes CDR1 SGHDT and CDR2 YYEEEE. The DNA for the CDR3 is TGTGCCAGCAGCTTGGTCGAGCGGGGATCCTACGAGCAGTACTTC. This encodes CASSLVERGSYEQYF.

The chain employs TRBV11-3 and TRBJ2-2; D gene uncertain. The germline V gene encodes CDR1 SGHNT and CDR2 YENEEA. This CDR3 region has 13 residues. V dropped 5 bases and J dropped 6 bases, with 10 bases sitting between them. The CDR3 nucleotides are TGTGCCAGCAGCCTTCGTCGCTCCGGGGAGCTGTTTTTT. Translation: CASSLRRSGELFF.

For this clone: At the DNA level, this CDR3 is encoded by other sequences in the same sample as well. The chain joins TRBV18 to TRBJ2-7, with a weak D call TRBD1 (6 bases). Germline V gene lookup returns CDR1 KGHSH and CDR2 LQKENI. The CDR3 contains 13 residues. Trimming removed 4 bases at V and 4 bases at J, with 11 bases between. The DNA for the CDR3 is TGTGCCAGCTCACGGGACACCGCTTACGAGCAGTACTTC. Translation gives CASSRDTAYEQYF.

The chain is built from TRBV27 and TRBJ2-3, with TRBD1 as a possible D gene (6 bases). There are 15 residues in the CDR3. In germline, CDR1 is MNHEY, CDR2 SMNVEV (reference sequence). V was pared by 3 bases and J by 0 bases, with 10 bases between. The CDR3 reads CASSFQGHSTDTQYF. The CDR3 DNA reads TGTGCCAGCAGTTTTCAGGGACACAGCACAGATACGCAGTATTTT.

As DNA, the CDR3 is TGTGCCACCGACGAGGGGGGACTAGCGGGAGAGCAGTACTTC. As protein: CATDEGGLAGEQYF. The V call is TRBV19, the J call TRBJ2-7; 13 positions agree with TRBD2. This CDR3 is 14 amino acids long. Germline V gene lookup returns CDR1 LNHDA and CDR2 SQIVND (reference sequence). V lost 10 bases, J lost 7 bases, and 10 bases stayed unmatched.

This rearrangement joins TRBV27 to TRBJ2-5; the D gene is possibly TRBD1 (5 bases). The V end lost 6 bases, the J end lost 2 bases, and 16 bases lay between the germline ends. Germline values: CDR1 MNHEY, CDR2 SMNVEV (reference sequence). This CDR3 comprises 15 residues. CDR3 coding DNA: TGTGCCAGCAGCTGGGGCCTAAGTGGGCAAGAGACCCAGTACTTC. As protein: CASSWGLSGQETQYF.

This CDR3 reads CASTPTGSETQYF. The CDR3 DNA sequence: TGTGCCAGTACCCCGACAGGGAGCGAGACCCAGTACTTC. The chain joins TRBV19 to TRBJ2-5; TRBD1 aligns across 7 bases. Germline V CDR1 and CDR2: LNHDA, SQIVND (reference sequence). V shed 7 bases and J 5 bases; nucleotides not matched to a gene: 7. CDR3 length: 13 amino acids.

The chain recombines TRBV9 with TRBJ2-1, with TRBD2 matching over 11 bases. The CDR3 totals 17 residues. J was trimmed by 8 bases and V by 3 bases; bases with no gene match: 13. Germline CDR1 is SGDLS and CDR2 is YYNGEE. CDR3 protein: CASSATIAGGPGDEQFF. For the CDR3, the DNA is TGTGCCAGCAGCGCCACAATAGCGGGAGGGCCGGGGGATGAGCAGTTCTTC.

The rearrangement links TRBV4-3 to TRBJ2-2; tentative D call: TRBD1 (6 bases). The V gene lost 0 bases and the J gene lost 4 bases, with 12 bases spanning the gap. The CDR3 contains 16 residues. Per the germline V gene, CDR1 is LGHNA and CDR2 is YSLEER. The CDR3 DNA sequence: TGCGCCAGCAGCCAAGAACAGGGATGGAGCACCGGGGAGCTGTTTTTT. It yields the protein CASSQEQGWSTGELFF.

The rearrangement joins TRBV5-5 to TRBJ1-1; D not resolved. The CDR3 length is 13 residues. Trimming removed 0 bases from V and 1 base from J, with 4 bases in between. Germline-derived CDR1 and CDR2 are SGHKS and YYEKEE (reference sequence). CDR3 loop: CASSLVRNTEAFF. The CDR3 DNA follows: TGTGCCAGCAGCTTGGTCCGGAACACTGAAGCTTTCTTT.

The chain joins TRBV15 to TRBJ2-5, with 11 bases fitting TRBD1. Per the germline V gene, CDR1 is LNHNV and CDR2 is YYDKDF (reference sequence). This CDR3 comprises 14 residues. Trimming removed 4 bases from V and 8 bases from J; junction bases left unmatched: 6. The CDR3 DNA is TGTGCCACCAGCATCCGGGACAGGGGGTCTACCCAGTACTTC. This encodes CATSIRDRGSTQYF.

This chain connects TRBV18 to TRBJ2-7; D remains unclear. Trimming removed 6 bases at V and 3 bases at J, with 12 bases between. This CDR3 region has 13 residues. From germline, CDR1 is KGHSH and CDR2 LQKENI. CDR3 nucleotide sequence: TGTGCCAGCTCGAAGGCCAACAACTACGAGCAGTACTTC. Encoded protein: CASSKANNYEQYF.

This chain joins TRBV2 and TRBJ2-1; D gene uncertain. The CDR3 sequence is 14 residues long. V was pared by 2 bases and J by 9 bases, with 14 bases between. Germline loops: CDR1 SNHLY, CDR2 FYNNEI. CDR3: CASSEYLGPGEQFF. As DNA, the CDR3 is TGTGCCAGCAGTGAATATCTCGGCCCCGGTGAGCAGTTCTTC.

The chain employs TRBV7-9 and TRBJ1-1, with 7 bases that match TRBD1. The length of the CDR3 is 13 residues. Germline CDR1 reads SEHNR; CDR2 reads FQNEAQ (reference sequence). Trimming cost V 3 bases and J 6 bases; bases outside gene matches: 4. This CDR3 reads CASSLNQGAEAFF. CDR3 DNA sequence: TGTGCCAGCAGCTTGAACCAGGGGGCTGAAGCTTTCTTT.

The V and J genes are TRBV7-8 and TRBJ2-2; D gene ambiguous. Germline CDR1 is SGHVS and CDR2 is FQNEAQ. The CDR3 is made up of 14 amino acids. The V gene lost 2 bases and the J gene lost 1 base, with 5 bases spanning the gap. The CDR3 sequence is CASSLQENTGELFF. CDR3 nucleotides: TGTGCCAGCAGCTTACAGGAGAACACCGGGGAGCTGTTTTTT.